The 21 T cell receptor beta chains reported below all come from one sample, sequenced in a study of T cell changes during pregnancy in multiple sclerosis. Some clones are missing from TCRdb's copy, which holds only in-frame ones; the method was immunoSEQ multiplex PCR. The sample lists 85,000 to 120,000 clones, about 90% seen once, with roughly 1.5% in the top ten. Sequences were derived from peripheral blood, sampled before pregnancy. The source is a female donor with multiple sclerosis, enrolled in a pregnancy study.

This chain uses TRBV5-1 with TRBJ2-1; 12 positions agree with TRBD2. There are 16 residues in the CDR3. The V gene end was trimmed by 0 bases and the J gene end by 8 bases; junction bases not matched to a gene: 6. Germline V gene lookup returns CDR1 SGHRS and CDR2 YFSETQ. The DNA of the CDR3 is TGCGCCAGCAGCTTGGCTACGACTAGCGGGAGTGATGAGCAGTTCTTC. It codes for CASSLATTSGSDEQFF.

This CDR3 is CASSIIWSGGIPPQHF. The DNA for the CDR3 is TGTGCCAGTAGTATAATTTGGTCAGGGGGCATTCCGCCCCAGCATTTT. J is TRBJ1-5 and V is TRBV19, with 8 bases fitting TRBD1. V was clipped by 2 bases and J by 9 bases; unmatched bases: 12. The CDR3 runs 16 residues. Looked up from germline, CDR1 is LNHDA and CDR2 is SQIVND (reference sequence).

This chain joins TRBV6-4 and TRBJ1-2; 7 positions agree with TRBD1. CDR1 and CDR2 from the germline V gene are MRHNA and SNTAGT. V shed 8 bases, J shed 0 bases, and the junction held 3 bases outside the gene matches. The CDR3 length is 13 residues. The CDR3: CASRQGTNYGYTF. The DNA of the CDR3 is TGTGCCAGCCGACAGGGCACTAACTATGGCTACACCTTC.

CDR3 sequence reads: CASRGPDGRHYGYTF. CDR3 sequence (DNA): TGTGCCAGCAGGGGGCCCGACGGACGGCACTATGGCTACACCTTC. The V and J genes are TRBV5-6 and TRBJ1-2, with a possible D match to TRBD1 (5 bases). CDR1 is SGHDT and CDR2 is YYEEEE in the germline V gene. Deletions cut 5 bases from V and 3 bases from J, with 17 bases between. The CDR3 contains 15 residues.

In DNA, the CDR3 is TGCAGCGTTTCAGATACTGGCCCTAGCGGGAGCCCCTACGAGCAGTACTTC. The encoded protein is CSVSDTGPSGSPYEQYF. J is TRBJ2-7 and V is TRBV29-1; TRBD2 agrees at 10 bases. The germline V gene encodes CDR1 SQVTM and CDR2 ANQGSEA. The CDR3 has 17 amino acids. The ends lost 5 bases at V and 2 bases at J; junction bases unmatched: 15.

This chain uses TRBV4-2 with TRBJ2-5; 7 bases are shared with TRBD2. The CDR3 totals 17 residues. V lost 3 bases to trimming and J lost 5 bases; unmatched junction nucleotides: 15. The germline V gene has CDR1 LGHNA and CDR2 YNFKEQ. CDR3 sequence reads: CASSHASWAGVSETQYF. CDR3 in DNA: TGTGCCAGCAGCCATGCATCTTGGGCGGGAGTATCGGAGACCCAGTACTTC.

The chain joins TRBV7-2 to TRBJ1-1; no reliable D call. This CDR3 spans 14 amino acids. V dropped 5 bases and J dropped 0 bases, with 10 bases sitting between them. The germline CDR1 and CDR2 sequences are SGHTA and FQGNSA. CDR3 protein: CASSPRSLNTEAFF. The CDR3 DNA is TGTGCCAGCAGCCCACGAAGCCTGAACACTGAAGCTTTCTTT.

The chain recombines TRBV11-3 with TRBJ2-2; tentatively, D is TRBD1 (5 bases). This CDR3 contains 16 residues. Germline loops: CDR1 SGHNT, CDR2 YENEEA. Trimming shortened V by 7 bases and J by 5 bases, and 20 bases separated the two germline ends. CDR3 nucleotide sequence: TGTGCCAGCACCCTAACGGGCAGGGTGAGGACCGGGGAGCTGTTTTTT. Translated, it gives CASTLTGRVRTGELFF.

The chain joins TRBV28 to TRBJ2-7, with D uncertain. V was clipped by 2 bases and J by 2 bases, with 4 bases between them. CDR1 MDHEN and CDR2 SYDVKM come from the germline V gene. This CDR3 contains 12 residues. CDR3 sequence: CASSLTAYEQYF. The CDR3 nucleotides are TGTGCCAGCAGTTTAACAGCCTACGAGCAGTACTTC.

The genes are TRBV7-2 and TRBJ1-1; D might be TRBD1 (6 bases). The V end lost 3 bases, the J end lost 13 bases, and 18 bases lay between the germline ends. CDR1 is SGHTA, CDR2 FQGNSA, per germline. This CDR3 is 13 amino acids long. CDR3 sequence (DNA): TGTGCCAGCAGCTTGGGTACCCAGGGGTTAAATTTCTTT. This translates into CASSLGTQGLNFF.

This clone was counted once. The chain has TRBV27 and TRBJ2-2; D is ambiguous. The germline V and J ends were trimmed by 2 bases and 7 bases, with 5 bases remaining between them. Germline V CDR1 and CDR2: MNHEY, SMNVEV (reference sequence). The CDR3 is made up of 12 amino acids. CDR3 sequence reads: CASSLTGGELFF. In DNA form, the CDR3 reads TGTGCCAGCAGTTTAACCGGCGGGGAGCTGTTTTTT.

The rearrangement links TRBV14 to TRBJ1-2; D gene uncertain. The length of the CDR3 is 14 residues. Germline CDR1 reads SGHDN; CDR2 reads FVKESK. The V and J ends lost 4 bases and 1 base respectively, with 10 bases between them. CDR3 residues: CASSPRQHNYGYTF. CDR3 in DNA: TGTGCCAGCAGCCCTCGACAACATAACTATGGCTACACCTTC.

This sequence joins TRBV7-2 and TRBJ1-2; possible D gene TRBD1, 6 bases. The CDR3 runs to 16 residues. Germline V gene data show CDR1 as SGHTA and CDR2 as FQGNSA. Trimming shortened V by 0 bases and J by 5 bases, and 16 bases separated the two germline ends. This CDR3 reads CASSLASGASYYGYTF. In DNA form, the CDR3 reads TGTGCCAGCAGCTTAGCATCAGGGGCAAGTTATTATGGCTACACCTTC.

CDR3 loop: CASSSNYEQFF. CDR3 in DNA: TGTGCCAGCAGCTCCAATTATGAGCAGTTCTTC. The V and J genes are TRBV9 and TRBJ2-1, with D hard to call. This CDR3 spans 11 amino acids. Germline V CDR1 and CDR2: SGDLS, YYNGEE. V was trimmed by 4 bases and J by 8 bases, leaving 7 bases between them.

This rearrangement joins TRBV29-1 to TRBJ1-2, with TRBD1 matching over 9 bases. The CDR3 contains 14 residues. Germline values: CDR1 SQVTM, CDR2 ANQGSEA. With 4 bases clipped from V and 8 bases from J, the junction kept 11 bases outside the gene matches. This CDR3 reads CSVAHQQGASGYTF. The CDR3 DNA is TGCAGCGTTGCCCATCAACAGGGGGCTAGCGGCTACACCTTC.

J is TRBJ1-6 and V is TRBV7-2; no reliable D call. Germline CDR1 reads SGHTA; CDR2 reads FQGNSA. The CDR3 runs 16 residues. With 1 base removed from V and 7 bases from J, the gap between germline ends came to 14 bases. Here the CDR3 DNA reads TGTGCCAGCAGCTTAGTCGAGGGATTAATCAATTCACCCCTCCACTTT. Residues: CASSLVEGLINSPLHF.

In its sample, this clone was seen a few times. This sequence joins TRBV19 and TRBJ1-1, with D possibly being TRBD1 (6 bases). In germline, CDR1 is LNHDA, CDR2 SQIVND (reference sequence). V lost 7 bases to trimming and J lost 0 bases, with 21 bases between them. The CDR3 consists of 17 residues. The CDR3 bases are TGTGCCAGTACCGCCAGGATGGGGGCGTCGATGAACACTGAAGCTTTCTTT. It translates to CASTARMGASMNTEAFF.

This clone occurred a few times. The chain carries TRBV13 and TRBJ1-1, with 7 nucleotides matching TRBD1. V gave up 5 bases and J gave up 3 bases; unmatched junction bases: 9. The CDR3 extends over 15 amino acids. Germline loops: CDR1 PRHDT, CDR2 FYEKMQ (reference sequence). The CDR3 loop reads CASSLTRTGYTEAFF. The CDR3 DNA reads as TGTGCCAGCAGCCTAACCAGGACAGGATACACTGAAGCTTTCTTT.

This clone was seen a single time. The chain uses TRBV27 and TRBJ1-1, with TRBD1 as a possible D gene (5 bases). Per the germline V gene, CDR1 is MNHEY and CDR2 is SMNVEV (reference sequence). V lost 0 bases, J lost 7 bases, and 18 bases lay in between. This CDR3 comprises 16 residues. CDR3 sequence (DNA): TGTGCCAGCAGTTTATCTCCAACGGGGGTTTCGAGTGAAGCTTTCTTT. This sequence encodes CASSLSPTGVSSEAFF.

The rearrangement links TRBV6-1 to TRBJ1-2; maybe TRBD1 (5 bases). V lost 7 bases, J lost 5 bases, and 14 bases lay in between. The CDR3 has 13 amino acids. CDR1 and CDR2 from the germline V gene are MNHNS and SASEGT. The CDR3 reads CASTREFSYGYTF. CDR3 DNA sequence: TGTGCCAGCACCAGGGAATTTAGTTATGGCTACACCTTC.

Points on this clone: The sample contains more than one DNA sequence encoding this CDR3. V is TRBV19 and J is TRBJ1-2; TRBD1 agrees at 9 bases. The trim removed 7 bases at V and 2 bases at J, leaving 8 bases unmatched. Per germline, CDR1 LNHDA and CDR2 SQIVND (reference sequence). The CDR3 contains 15 residues. The CDR3 coding sequence is TGTGCCAGTATTCCCAACAGGGGGCCCAACTATGGCTACACCTTC. Translation gives CASIPNRGPNYGYTF.